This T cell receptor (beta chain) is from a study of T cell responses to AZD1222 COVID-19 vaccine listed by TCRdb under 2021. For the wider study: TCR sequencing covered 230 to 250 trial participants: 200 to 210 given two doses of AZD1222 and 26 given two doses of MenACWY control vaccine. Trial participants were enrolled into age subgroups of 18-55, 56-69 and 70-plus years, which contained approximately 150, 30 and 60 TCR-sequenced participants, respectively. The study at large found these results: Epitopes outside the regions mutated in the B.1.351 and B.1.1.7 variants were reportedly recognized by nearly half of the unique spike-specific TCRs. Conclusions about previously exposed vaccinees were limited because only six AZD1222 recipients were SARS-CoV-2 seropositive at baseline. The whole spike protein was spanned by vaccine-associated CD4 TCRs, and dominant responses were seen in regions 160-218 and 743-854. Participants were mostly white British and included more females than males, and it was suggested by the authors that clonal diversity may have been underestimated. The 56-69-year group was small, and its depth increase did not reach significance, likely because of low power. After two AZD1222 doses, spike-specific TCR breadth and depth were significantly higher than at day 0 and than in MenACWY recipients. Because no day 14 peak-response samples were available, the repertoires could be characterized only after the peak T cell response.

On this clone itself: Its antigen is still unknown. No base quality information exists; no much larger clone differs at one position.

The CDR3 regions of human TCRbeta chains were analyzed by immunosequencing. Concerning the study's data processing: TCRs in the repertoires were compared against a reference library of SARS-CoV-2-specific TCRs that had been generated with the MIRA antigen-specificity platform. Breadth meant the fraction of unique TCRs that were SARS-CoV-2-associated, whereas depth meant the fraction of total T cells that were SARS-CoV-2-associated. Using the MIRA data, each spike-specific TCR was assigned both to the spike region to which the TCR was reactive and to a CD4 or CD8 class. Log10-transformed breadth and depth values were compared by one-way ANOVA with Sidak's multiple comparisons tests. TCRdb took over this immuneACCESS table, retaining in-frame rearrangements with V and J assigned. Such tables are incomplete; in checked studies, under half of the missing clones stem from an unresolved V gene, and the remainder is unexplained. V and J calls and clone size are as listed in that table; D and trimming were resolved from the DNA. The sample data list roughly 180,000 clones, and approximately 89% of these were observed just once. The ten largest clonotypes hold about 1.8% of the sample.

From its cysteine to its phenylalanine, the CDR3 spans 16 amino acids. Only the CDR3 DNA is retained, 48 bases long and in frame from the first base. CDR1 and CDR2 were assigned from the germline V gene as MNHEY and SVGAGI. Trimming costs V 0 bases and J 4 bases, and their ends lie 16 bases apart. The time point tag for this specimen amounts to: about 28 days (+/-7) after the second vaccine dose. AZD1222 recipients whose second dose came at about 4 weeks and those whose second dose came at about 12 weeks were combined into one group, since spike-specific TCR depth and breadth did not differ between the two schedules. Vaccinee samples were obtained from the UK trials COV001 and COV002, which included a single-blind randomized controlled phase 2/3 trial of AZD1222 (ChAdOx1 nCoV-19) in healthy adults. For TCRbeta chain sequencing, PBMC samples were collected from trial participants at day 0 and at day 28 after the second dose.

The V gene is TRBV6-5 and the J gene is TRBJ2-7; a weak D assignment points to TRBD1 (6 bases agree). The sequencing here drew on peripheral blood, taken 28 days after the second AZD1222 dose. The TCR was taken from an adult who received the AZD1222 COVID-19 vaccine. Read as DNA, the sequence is TGTGCCAGCAGTTACTCGGTAGACAGGCAGTGGTACGAGCAGTACTTC. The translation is CASSYSVDRQWYEQYF.